In this sample, the clone carrying this TCR beta chain turned up once. This sample is drawn from a study of blood T cell repertoires in COVID-19. Libraries were prepared by immunoSEQ multiplex PCR; TCRdb keeps only in-frame clonotypes and omits some of them. The table has about 380,000 clones, 70% to 90% seen once; the top ten hold more than 0.95%. The V end lost 4 bases, the J end lost 5 bases, and 14 bases lay between the germline ends. Germline assignment: CDR1 SQVTM and CDR2 ANQGSEA. The CDR3 totals 13 residues. The rearrangement links TRBV29-1 to TRBJ1-1, with a weak D call TRBD1 (5 bases). The sequence derives from a woman aged 18-29 years who had recovered from COVID-19. Material: PBMCs or T cells enriched from blood (not recorded which). The chain's CDR3 is CSVGEREGTEAFF. CDR3 DNA sequence: TGCAGCGTTGGTGAGAGGGAGGGGACTGAAGCTTTCTTT.